This T cell receptor beta chain is drawn from a study of control samples from healthy donors and cancer patients. Some clones are missing from TCRdb's copy, which holds only in-frame ones; the method was immunoSEQ multiplex PCR. The sample has some 130,000 clones, around 96% seen once. The CDR3 contains 15 residues. The germline gives CDR1 LNHDA, CDR2 SQIVND (reference sequence). J gave up 4 bases and V 6 bases, and 6 bases lay outside the gene matches. This receptor was taken from a man aged 25 to 40 in good health. This chain connects TRBV19 to TRBJ2-6, with 7 bases aligning to TRBD1. Specimen: blood. The CDR3 coding sequence is TGTGCCAGTAGACCAACAGGGGCCGGGGCCAACGTCCTGACTTTC. Translation gives CASRPTGAGANVLTF.